One and the same sample provided the 11 T cell receptor beta chains below, sequenced in a study of blood T cells in healthy people across ages (dated by TCRdb to between 2014 and 2017). Library generation was performed with 5' RACE. This sample was sequenced with an Illumina HiSeq 2500. A second PCR of about 7 to 12 cycles was run with a J-beta primer mix and a sample-barcoded 5' primer. TCRdb reprocessing: public reads trimmed at Q25 with fastp, clones called with MiXCR, in-frame beta chains kept. For every CDR3 protein sequence, its rows merge into one entry that carries the most common genes and DNA. The sample contains roughly 1.5 million distinct CDR3 sequences, around 40% of them found a single time. The top ten clones comprise 4% of the sample. The sample was blood. These receptors all stem from a woman under 30 in good health.

CDR3 sequence reads: CASSLDWAVGQYF. DNA for the CDR3: TGTGCCAGCAGCTTAGACTGGGCGGTGGGGCAGTACTTC. The J gene is TRBJ2-7, the V gene TRBV7-2; no clear D gene. Deletions cut 1 base from V and 9 bases from J, with 13 bases between. The CDR3 has 13 residues. CDR1 is SGHTA, CDR2 FQGNSA, per germline. The entire variable domain, with the rest obtained from reference TRBV7-2 and TRBJ2-7, is as follows: GAGVSQSPSNKVTEKGKDVELRCDPISGHTALYWYRQSLGQGLEFLIYFQGNSAPDKSGLPSDRFSAERTGGSVSTLTIQRTQQEDSAVYLCASSLDWAVGQYFGPGTRLTVT.

This clonotype was seen a handful of times. The chain carries TRBV28 and TRBJ2-4, with D hard to call. There are 12 residues in the CDR3. V lost 1 base, J lost 14 bases, and 12 bases lay in between. Germline V lookup: CDR1 MDHEN, CDR2 SYDVKM. The DNA of the CDR3 is TGTGCCAGCAGTTTATTGGGTGGTTCGGAGTACTTC. It is translated as CASSLLGGSEYF.

Concerning this clonotype: A much larger clone differs by one base, so this may be a read error. The chain has TRBV7-2 and TRBJ2-7, with a weak D call TRBD2 (6 bases). CDR3 length equals 15 residues. V lost 4 bases to trimming and J lost 7 bases, with 20 bases between them. The germline CDR1 and CDR2 sequences are SGHTA and FQGNSA. The CDR3 coding sequence is TGTGCCAGCAGCTGGACTACGGGAGCCTACAATGAGCAGTACTTC. Translated: CASSWTTGAYNEQYF. The full variable domain, in which reference TRBV7-2 and TRBJ2-7 provide the parts outside the CDR3, is GAGVSQSPSNKVTEKGKDVELRCDPISGHTALYWYRQSLGQGLEFLIYFQGNSAPDKSGLPSDRFSAERTGGSVSTLTIQRTQQEDSAVYLCASSWTTGAYNEQYFGPGTRLTVT.

The chain combines TRBV24-1 with TRBJ2-7; D is uncertain. Trimming shortened V by 3 bases and J by 5 bases, and 4 bases separated the two germline ends. From germline, CDR1 is KGHDR and CDR2 SFDVKD. The CDR3 has 11 amino acids. CDR3 sequence (DNA): TGTGCCACCAGTGATACCCACGAGCAGTACTTC. Amino acid sequence: CATSDTHEQYF.

This chain uses TRBV2 with TRBJ2-1; 7 bases are shared with TRBD2. CDR1 SNHLY and CDR2 FYNNEI come from the germline V gene. V was pared by 7 bases and J by 8 bases, with 8 bases of the junction left unmatched. The CDR3 covers 13 residues. The CDR3 bases are TGTGCCAGCACGGGGAGGGAGTACGATGAGCAGTTCTTC. Translated, it gives CASTGREYDEQFF.

The chain is built from TRBV20-1 and TRBJ2-2; 12 bases align to TRBD1. The length of the CDR3 is 15 residues. V lost 3 bases to trimming and J lost 8 bases; unmatched junction nucleotides: 7. CDR1 DFQATT and CDR2 SNEGSKA come from the germline V gene (reference sequence). CDR3 in DNA: TGCAGTGCTAGGACGGGACAGGGGGCACAAGGGGAGCTGTTTTTT. As protein: CSARTGQGAQGELFF.

Concerning this clonotype: A much larger clonotype is one base distant, so this may be a read error. The V gene is TRBV12-3 or TRBV12-4, the J gene TRBJ1-2; unclear D gene. This CDR3 contains 11 residues. The CDR3 DNA sequence: TGTGCCAGCAGCATTAACCATGGCTACACCTTC. This codes for CASSINHGYTF.

This clonotype was seen only a few times. The chain joins TRBV12-3 or TRBV12-4 to TRBJ1-5, with D hard to call. This CDR3 is built from 15 residues. The V gene lost 2 bases and the J gene lost 4 bases, with 12 bases spanning the gap. CDR3 amino acids: CASSLRPTENQPQHF. As DNA, the CDR3 is TGTGCCAGCAGTTTACGGCCGACGGAGAATCAGCCCCAGCATTTT.

The rearrangement links TRBV20-1 to TRBJ2-1; 10 bases match TRBD2. Germline loops: CDR1 DFQATT, CDR2 SNEGSKA (reference sequence). Losses at the gene ends were 3 bases for V and 3 bases for J; bases not matched to a gene: 11. The CDR3 has 17 amino acids. The CDR3 DNA reads TGCAGTGCTAGGGATTCTAGCGGGAGAGGCCTCTACAATGAGCAGTTCTTC. It codes for CSARDSSGRGLYNEQFF.

This clonotype was seen only a few times. This chain uses TRBV29-1 with TRBJ2-3, with TRBD2 matching over 7 bases. Germline V gives CDR1 SQVTM, CDR2 ANQGSEA. The junction had 4 bases not matched to a gene; V was cut back by 3 bases and J by 1 base. This CDR3 contains 14 residues. CDR3 bases: TGCAGCGTTGACGCGGGAGTCGGCACAGATACGCAGTATTTT. This gives the protein CSVDAGVGTDTQYF.

The chain is built from TRBV30 and TRBJ1-2, with D hard to call. CDR1 is GTSNPN and CDR2 is SVGIG in the germline V gene (reference sequence). CDR3 size: 9 residues. CDR3 protein: CAVADSYTF. The CDR3 nucleotides read TGTGCAGTTGCGGATAGCTACACCTTC.